This TCR beta chain came from a study of blood T cells in healthy people across ages. Points on this clonotype: What it binds is unknown.

CDR1 is MGHDK, CDR2 SYGVNS, per germline. This CDR3 region has 14 residues. Trimming stripped 2 bases from V and 5 bases from J, with 12 bases between. The study, taken as a whole, reports: Naive T cell percentage and TCR beta diversity correlated strongly. Significant beta diversity loss was already apparent by age about 39, declining roughly linearly. When set beside aged donors, long-lived donors presented more naive CD4+ cells and higher diversity.

Primers used in a second PCR of roughly 6 to 11 cycles were a sample-barcoded 5' primer and a J-beta primer mix. TCRdb re-analysed the 5' RACE reads in MiXCR, keeping a single row per CDR3 protein. This table has roughly 1,300,000 distinct CDR3 sequences, around 59% appearing once. Specimen: blood. This sequence was found in a man between 18 and 35 years old in good health. The V gene is TRBV25-1, the J gene TRBJ1-2, with a possible D match to TRBD1 (5 bases). The CDR3 loop is CASSEGGGSYGYTF. CDR3 nucleotide sequence: TGTGCCAGCAGTGAAGGGGGGGGTTCGTATGGCTACACCTTC.